This TCR beta chain is drawn from a study of cytomegalovirus exposure and HLA in healthy donors. TCRdb keeps only in-frame clones here, not all; method: immunoSEQ multiplex PCR. The sample has approximately 100,000 clones, approximately 88% seen once; the top ten hold about 4%. The CDR3 contains 13 residues. From germline, CDR1 is SQVTM and CDR2 ANQGSEA. After removal of 7 bases from V and 2 bases from J, the junction contained 5 bases not matched to a gene. Notes on the study in general: Subsequent analysis found a tendency for first-cohort TCR clusters to co-occur within the 95 to 150 validation repertoires.

A note on this clone: Its antigen is unidentified.

This rearrangement joins TRBV29-1 to TRBJ1-2, with 9 bases lining up with TRBD1. Source material: PBMCs. This clonotype was sampled from a woman in her twenties or thirties in good health and CMV-seronegative. This chain's CDR3 is CSGGGQGNYGYTF. CDR3 nucleotide sequence: TGCAGCGGTGGGGGACAGGGAAACTATGGCTACACCTTC.